These 21 T cell receptor beta chains came from one sample sequenced in a study of low-dose radiotherapy and immunotherapy resistance in tumors. The time point here: after trial treatment. Treatment reported: LDRT plus nivolumab, ipilimumab, low-dose cyclophosphamide and aspirin (RACIN trial). cDNA synthesis used a TRAV/TRBV-specific primer set for both chains. The authors amplified TCRs for roughly 20 PCR cycles with a constant-region primer and a V-primer adapter. One entry per CDR3 protein results from TCRdb running MiXCR on the reads. Of some 100,000 distinct CDR3 sequences listed, 20% to 25% are singletons. The sequenced sample was PBMCs, obtained after low-dose radiotherapy plus immunotherapy. These receptors were collected from a male donor with prostate cancer.

This clonotype has at least ten counts. This chain links TRBV6-2 or TRBV6-3 with TRBJ2-1; 7 bases align to TRBD1. Germline V gene sequence: CDR1 MNHEY, CDR2 SVGEGT. The CDR3 is 15 amino acids. After removal of 5 bases from V and 1 base from J, the junction contained 5 bases not matched to a gene. The CDR3 reads CASSPGTESYNEQFF. The CDR3 nucleotides read TGTGCCAGCAGTCCCGGGACAGAGTCCTACAATGAGCAGTTCTTC.

Worth noting for this clonotype: This likely reflects a read error, since a far larger clone is one base away. The rearrangement links TRBV6-8 to TRBJ2-2; TRBD1 matches at 8 bases. Germline values: CDR1 MNHGY, CDR2 SAAAGT. This CDR3 is 18 amino acids long. The CDR3 reads CAGSYSILTGVLTGELFF. CDR3 sequence (DNA): TGTGCCGGCAGTTACTCTATCTTGACAGGGGTTTTAACCGGGGAGCTGTTTTTT.

A remark on this clonotype: At one boundary the junction diverges from the germline segment, which might be a read error. J is TRBJ2-2 and V is TRBV11-2, with a tentative D call TRBD1 (6 bases). This CDR3 is built from 17 residues. The germline V gene encodes CDR1 SGHAT and CDR2 FQNNGV. The CDR3 spells CANSPPERGWRTGELLF. DNA for the CDR3: TGTGCCAACAGCCCACCTGAGAGGGGGTGGAGAACCGGGGAGCTGTTATTT.

Many counts were recorded for this clonotype. The genes are TRBV29-1 and TRBJ2-3, with a weak D call TRBD1 (5 bases). The CDR3 spans 14 residues. The V end was cut by 0 bases, the J end by 4 bases, with 11 bases between. The germline gives CDR1 SQVTM, CDR2 ANQGSEA. This chain's CDR3 is CSVEDAGAPDTQYF. The CDR3 DNA reads as TGCAGCGTTGAAGATGCTGGGGCCCCAGATACGCAGTATTTT.

Points on this clonotype: It differs at one base from a far larger clone, so likely a read error. The chain is built from TRBV1 and TRBJ1-1. TRBV1 is labeled a pseudogene. The CDR3 totals 11 residues. The CDR3 region has the DNA TGTGCCAACAGCCAAGAGTTTGAAGCTTTCTTT. Translating it yields CANSQEFEAFF.

Of note for this clonotype: This sequence may be a read error, since a much larger clone differs from it by one base. J is TRBJ2-5 and V is TRBV7-9, with D unresolved. CDR3 length: 14 amino acids. The V gene's germline CDR1 is SEHNR and CDR2 FQNEAQ (reference sequence). The CDR3 nucleotides read TGTGCCAGCAGCTCACAAGCGCTTCAAGGGACCCAGTACTTC. Residues: CASSSQALQGTQYF.

The chain links TRBV4-3 to TRBJ2-7; the match to TRBD1 covers 9 bases. The length of the CDR3 is 14 residues. With 7 bases clipped from V and 6 bases from J, the junction kept 10 bases outside the gene matches. Per the germline V gene, CDR1 is LGHNA and CDR2 is YSLEER. CDR3 DNA: TGCGCCAGCACCAATGACAGGGGGGGAGGCGAGCAGTACTTC. Its translation is CASTNDRGGGEQYF.

In its sample, this clonotype was seen many times. As DNA, the CDR3 is TGTGCCAGGATTAGGGGAGGACAGAAGACCCAGTACTTC. This encodes CARIRGGQKTQYF. The chain combines TRBV21-1 with TRBJ2-5; no DNA check was done on the table's D call, TRBD1. TRBV21-1 is designated a pseudogene. The CDR3 covers 13 residues.

This clonotype was counted ten times or more. The J gene is TRBJ2-1, the V gene TRBV11-2, with TRBD2 identical over 12 bases. V was pared by 3 bases and J by 8 bases, with 11 bases of the junction left unmatched. Germline values: CDR1 SGHAT, CDR2 FQNNGV. The CDR3 loop spans 17 amino acids. CDR3 DNA sequence: TGTGCCAGCAGCTTGACACTCGTACTAGCGGGGGGTCATGAGCAGTTCTTC. Its protein is CASSLTLVLAGGHEQFF.

This clonotype was recorded at least ten times. V and J are TRBV2 and TRBJ1-4; the match to TRBD1 covers 10 bases. CDR1 is SNHLY, CDR2 FYNNEI, per germline. Trimming cost V 7 bases and J 8 bases; bases outside gene matches: 10. The CDR3 sequence is 15 residues long. Here the CDR3 reads CASITTGGPGEKLFF. CDR3 sequence (DNA): TGTGCCAGCATTACGACAGGGGGCCCTGGGGAAAAACTGTTTTTT. The entire variable domain, with the rest obtained from reference TRBV2 and TRBJ1-4, is as follows: EPEVTQTPSHQVTQMGQEVILRCVPISNHLYFYWYRQILGQKVEFLVSFYNNEISEKSEIFDDQFSVERPDGSNFTLKIRSTKLEDSAMYFCASITTGGPGEKLFFGSGTQLSVL.

There are many counts of this clonotype. This chain links TRBV6-1 with TRBJ1-1; D might be TRBD1 (5 bases). Germline CDR1 MNHNS, CDR2 SASEGT. The CDR3 loop spans 16 amino acids. The V end was cut by 2 bases, the J end by 0 bases, with 13 bases between. The CDR3 DNA sequence: TGTGCCAGCAGTGAACAGGGAGGCTGGCTGAACACTGAAGCTTTCTTT. Translating gives CASSEQGGWLNTEAFF.

This clonotype was seen many times. The V gene is TRBV30, the J gene TRBJ2-7; TRBD2 matches at 7 bases. This CDR3 spans 16 amino acids. Losses at the gene ends were 4 bases for V and 4 bases for J; bases not matched to a gene: 16. CDR1 is GTSNPN, CDR2 SVGIG, per germline (reference sequence). CDR3 in amino acids: CAWIERDLRPIYEQYF. The CDR3 DNA is TGTGCCTGGATAGAGCGGGACCTACGACCCATATACGAGCAGTACTTC.

This clonotype has ten or more counts. V is TRBV29-1 and J is TRBJ1-2, with D unresolved. V was trimmed by 4 bases and J by 3 bases, leaving 18 bases between them. The CDR3 has 15 residues. Germline V CDR1 and CDR2: SQVTM, ANQGSEA. In DNA, the CDR3 is TGCAGCGTTGCGCGGGTCTTGATCGCGGACTATGGCTACACCTTC. As protein: CSVARVLIADYGYTF. The full variable domain, its missing parts supplied by reference TRBV29-1 and TRBJ1-2, is SAVISQKPSRDICQRGTSLTIQCQVDSQVTMMFWYRQQPGQSLTLIATANQGSEATYESGFVIDKFPISRPNLTFSTLTVSNMSPEDSSIYLCSVARVLIADYGYTFGSGTRLTVV.

This clonotype has a count of ten or more. V is TRBV5-1 and J is TRBJ1-3; no firm D call. Trimming took off 4 bases at V and 4 bases at J, with 9 bases between the two ends. The length of the CDR3 is 13 residues. Germline loops: CDR1 SGHRS, CDR2 YFSETQ. CDR3 sequence reads: CASSPNQGNTIYF. CDR3 nucleotides: TGCGCCAGCAGCCCAAACCAGGGAAACACCATATATTTT.

This clonotype was counted at least ten times. The chain combines TRBV9 with TRBJ1-2; perhaps TRBD1 as D (5 bases). In germline, CDR1 is SGDLS, CDR2 YYNGEE. This CDR3 region has 14 residues. V was trimmed by 4 bases and J by 7 bases, leaving 17 bases between them. CDR3 sequence: CASSPLGVAGGYTF. As DNA, the CDR3 is TGTGCCAGCAGCCCTCTGGGGGTGGCAGGTGGCTACACCTTC.

The rearrangement uses TRBV15 and TRBJ2-7; D ambiguous. Germline CDR1 is LNHNV and CDR2 is YYDKDF (reference sequence). The CDR3 runs 13 residues. V lost 0 bases to trimming and J lost 7 bases, with 10 bases between them. The CDR3 sequence: CATSRDLTGEQYF. The CDR3 nucleotides read TGTGCCACCAGCAGAGATCTAACTGGTGAGCAGTACTTC.

In its sample, this clonotype was seen many times. The gene calls are TRBV5-1 and TRBJ2-7; D remains ambiguous. Per germline, CDR1 SGHRS and CDR2 YFSETQ. Trimming stripped 2 bases from V and 1 base from J, with 10 bases between. The CDR3 is 14 amino acids. The CDR3 sequence is CASSFDAASYEQYF. The DNA for the CDR3 is TGCGCCAGCAGCTTTGATGCGGCGTCCTACGAGCAGTACTTC.

This clonotype has ten or more counts. The chain carries TRBV19 and TRBJ2-1; D possibly uses TRBD1 or TRBD2 (5 bases each). Looked up from germline, CDR1 is LNHDA and CDR2 is SQIVND (reference sequence). Trimming took off 5 bases at V and 0 bases at J, with 11 bases between the two ends. The CDR3 is 15 amino acids. Here the CDR3 DNA reads TGTGCCAGTAGTGTGGGGGTCAGCTCCTACAATGAGCAGTTCTTC. As protein: CASSVGVSSYNEQFF.

This clonotype was counted at least ten times. The chain couples TRBV6-2 or TRBV6-3 to TRBJ1-2; 8 bases fit TRBD1. Looked up from germline, CDR1 is MNHEY and CDR2 is SVGEGT. The CDR3 is made up of 16 amino acids. V gave up 0 bases and J gave up 4 bases; unmatched junction bases: 7. The CDR3 region is CASSYSGQGSGYGYTF. As DNA, the CDR3 is TGTGCCAGCAGTTACTCCGGACAGGGAAGTGGCTATGGCTACACCTTC.

This clonotype was counted ten times or more. The V and J genes are TRBV7-9 and TRBJ2-4; the D gene is possibly TRBD1 (6 bases). The CDR3 runs to 14 residues. V was pared by 5 bases and J by 9 bases, with 17 bases between. Looked up from germline, CDR1 is SEHNR and CDR2 is FQNEAQ (reference sequence). CDR3 bases: TGTGCCAGCAGCCCCGACAGAGTAGGGGGCATTCAGTACTTC. Translated: CASSPDRVGGIQYF.

Many counts were recorded for this clonotype. The V gene is TRBV7-3, the J gene TRBJ2-5; 8 nucleotides align to TRBD2. Germline V gene lookup returns CDR1 SGHTA and CDR2 FQGTGA. The junction had 5 bases not matched to a gene; V was cut back by 6 bases and J by 5 bases. This CDR3 spans 13 amino acids. The CDR3 sequence: CASSYSGAETQYF. The CDR3 nucleotides read TGTGCCAGCAGTTATAGCGGGGCGGAGACCCAGTACTTC.